This T cell receptor beta chain emerged from a study of cytomegalovirus exposure and HLA in healthy donors. The table came from immunoSEQ multiplex PCR; TCRdb's copy has only in-frame clones and leaves some out. The table includes under 250,000 clones, around nine tenths detected once. This receptor was identified in a woman aged 18-29 years in good health and CMV-seronegative. Sample: PBMCs.

CDR3 sequence: CASSLVTGMKETQYF. CDR3 sequence (DNA): TGTGCCAGCAGCTTAGTAACCGGGATGAAAGAGACCCAGTACTTC. J is TRBJ2-5 and V is TRBV11-2; maybe TRBD2 (5 bases). V was clipped by 1 base and J by 3 bases, with 12 bases between them. The germline V gene encodes CDR1 SGHAT and CDR2 FQNNGV. The CDR3 runs 15 residues.